The sequence of this T cell receptor (beta chain) was determined in a study of T cells in Graves' hyperthyroidism and ophthalmopathy (dated by TCRdb to the late 2010s). Turning to the overall study: Peripheral blood was sampled at the time of initial diagnosis, prior to any treatment. An independent validation cohort of around 19 hyperthyroidism patients and 17 patients who later progressed to ophthalmopathy tested prospective prediction of ophthalmopathy. To identify TCR V-J signatures that set the groups apart, the researchers used a discovery cohort of 100 patients, made up of 43 with Graves' ophthalmopathy and 55 to 65 with stable Graves' hyperthyroidism. In about 6 Graves' hyperthyroidism patients, the study also compared T-cell repertoires from thyroid tissue with T-cell repertoires from blood. After sampling, hyperthyroidism patients received methimazole starting at 30 mg daily, and ophthalmopathy patients received high-dose intravenous methylprednisolone. For training and testing, the 110 or so patients in the discovery cohort were randomly divided in a 7:3 ratio. According to the paper, TCR Vbeta CDR3 sequencing was carried out on about 140 peripheral blood samples, which came from over 40 ophthalmopathy, around 75 hyperthyroidism and roughly 17 progressor patients. Study-level results and caveats: A model built on a 13 V-J signature distinguished ophthalmopathy from stable hyperthyroidism, reaching about 89% sensitivity and around 81% specificity in cross-validation and 80%/75% in testing. Most expanded thyroid clonotypes (frequency above 0.001) were also found in blood, which suggests that blood repertoires may mirror thyroid immune responses. In validation, progression to ophthalmopathy was predicted by the model with around 71% sensitivity and 72% to 85% specificity, a median of approximately 6.5 months before onset. No statistical method was used to fix the sample size in advance, and group allocation was not hidden from the investigators.

This clonotype was detected ten times or more. The target of this receptor is not known. Base-call qualities are not available, and no considerably larger clone is one nucleotide away. TCR beta CDR3 regions were amplified from RNA transcripts. The TCR CDR3 was subjected to a first round of RT-PCR using the HTBI primer set and the Qiagen OneStep RT-PCR kit. Libraries were constructed in a second round of multiplex PCR, after which size selection and purification were performed. Libraries were sequenced paired-end with 100 bp reads on an Illumina HiSeq2000. As for how the authors treated the data: SOAPnuke was used to process the raw data, with reads discarded if the reads contained adapters or uncalled bases, had a mean Phred below 15, or lacked an exact constant-primer or identifier match. COPE v1.2.5 was used to merge high-quality paired reads, and clonotypes were defined as unique nucleotide sequences. MiTCR v1.1 was used to align clonotypes to the IMGT TRBV, TRBD and TRBJ reference segments. The analysis was restricted to V-J combinations with a frequency above 0.0001, which together covered over 99% of the repertoires. A TCS score was defined as the ratio between F50 (clonal expansion) and ExV (chaos), using BLOSUM62-based TCRdist between CDR3 peptides within each V-J. Welch's t-statistics and random forest reduced around 520 V-J features to about 13, which were used in a naive Bayes classifier (R e1071). TCRdb cleaned the public reads at Q25 with fastp, built clones with MiXCR and kept in-frame beta chains. Every CDR3 protein is listed once, alongside the most common genes and DNA of its rows. In this record, the V and J calls reflect TCRdb's handling and not the investigators' own analysis. In this sample the table shows some 510,000 distinct CDR3 sequences, less than 25% of which occur a single time. The top ten constitute around a quarter of the sample.

Stable Graves' hyperthyroidism was defined as no progression to ophthalmopathy during 18 months of follow-up. Hyperthyroidism patients were newly diagnosed, with disease duration under 2 months, and aged 18 to 65 years. Patients with uncontrolled infections, other autoimmune diseases, pregnancy or lactation were excluded. Clinical symptoms, serum thyroxine and TRAb, thyroid ultrasound, and orbital computed tomography formed the basis for the diagnoses. PBMCs were isolated from 10 ml of fresh peripheral blood by Ficoll-Paque density gradient centrifugation. Total RNA was extracted with Trizol reagent, and quality was checked on an Agilent 2100 Bioanalyzer. The origin of this receptor is a man younger than 35 with Graves' hyperthyroidism. The sample was blood.

DNA sequence: TGTGCCAGCAGATTACGTTTGAACACTGAAGCTTTCTTT. Translated, this is CASRLRLNTEAFF. Recombination linked TRBV7-8 to TRBJ1-1; there is no confident call for the D gene. The junction shows trimming of 6 bases on V and 0 bases on J, plus 8 bases between the germline ends. From the cysteine up to the phenylalanine, the CDR3 has a length of 13 residues. CDR3 DNA is the only sequence kept; it has 39 bases, read in frame from the first base. CDR1 and CDR2, looked up from the germline V gene, are SGHVS and FQNEAQ.